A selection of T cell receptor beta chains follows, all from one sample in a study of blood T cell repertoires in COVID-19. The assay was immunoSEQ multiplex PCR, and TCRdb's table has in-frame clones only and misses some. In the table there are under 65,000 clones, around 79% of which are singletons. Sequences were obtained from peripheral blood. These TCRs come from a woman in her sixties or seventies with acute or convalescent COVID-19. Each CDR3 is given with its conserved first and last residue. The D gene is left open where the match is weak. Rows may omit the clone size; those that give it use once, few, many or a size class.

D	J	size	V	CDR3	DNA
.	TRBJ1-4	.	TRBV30	CAWSVRRVGDEKLFF	TGTGCCTGGAGTGTACGCAGGGTAGGGGATGAAAAACTGTTTTTT
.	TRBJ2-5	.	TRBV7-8	CASSLIGVQETQYF	TGTGCCAGCAGCTTAATCGGAGTCCAAGAGACCCAGTACTTC
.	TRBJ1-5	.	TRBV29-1	CSARGDPENQPQHF	TGCAGCGCTCGCGGAGACCCAGAGAATCAGCCCCAGCATTTT
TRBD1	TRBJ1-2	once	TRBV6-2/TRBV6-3	CASTPTGLGNYGYTF	TGTGCCAGCACCCCGACAGGGTTGGGGAACTATGGCTACACCTTC
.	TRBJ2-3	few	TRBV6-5	CASSAGRDTQYF	TGTGCCAGCAGCGCAGGGAGGGATACGCAGTATTTT
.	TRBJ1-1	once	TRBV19	CASSIRGPNTEAFF	TGTGCCAGTAGTATCCGGGGTCCCAACACTGAAGCTTTCTTT
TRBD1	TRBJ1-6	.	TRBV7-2	CASSSRATGRNSPLHF	TGTGCCAGCAGCTCCCGGGCGACAGGGAGGAATTCACCCCTCCACTTT
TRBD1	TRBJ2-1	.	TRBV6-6	CASRKRQGIVNEQFF	TGTGCCAGCAGAAAACGACAGGGGATCGTCAATGAGCAGTTCTTC
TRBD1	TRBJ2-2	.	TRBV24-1	CATSDVGGAGTGELFF	TGTGCCACCAGTGACGTAGGGGGCGCAGGGACCGGGGAGCTGTTTTTT
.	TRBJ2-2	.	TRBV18	CASSPWTGGTGELFF	TGTGCCAGCTCACCTTGGACAGGAGGGACCGGGGAGCTGTTTTTT
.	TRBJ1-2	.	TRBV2	CASPRRPTNYGYTF	TGTGCCAGCCCTAGGAGACCAACTAACTATGGCTACACCTTC
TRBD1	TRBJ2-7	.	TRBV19	CASSIKKPGQGNYEQYF	TGTGCCAGTAGTATCAAGAAACCGGGACAGGGGAACTACGAGCAGTACTTC
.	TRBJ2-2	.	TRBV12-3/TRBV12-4	CASSSYLPGELFF	TGTGCCAGCAGTTCCTACCTACCTGGGGAGCTGTTTTTT
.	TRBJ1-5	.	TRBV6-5	CAGSTGVDQPQHF	TGTGCCGGGTCCACAGGTGTTGATCAGCCCCAGCATTTT
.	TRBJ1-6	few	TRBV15	CATSRNGGGSPLHF	TGTGCCACCAGCAGAAATGGGGGGGGTTCACCCCTCCACTTT
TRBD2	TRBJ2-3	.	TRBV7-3	CASSSTGLAGVTQYF	TGTGCCAGCAGCTCCACGGGACTAGCGGGGGTTACGCAGTATTTT
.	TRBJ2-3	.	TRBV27	CASSFRTGTSTDTQYF	TGTGCCAGCAGTTTCAGAACGGGGACAAGCACAGATACGCAGTATTTT
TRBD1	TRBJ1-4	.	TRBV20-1	CSAGQGWKLFF	TGCAGTGCGGGACAGGGGTGGAAACTGTTTTTT
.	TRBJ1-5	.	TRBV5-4	CASSLFGGSNQPQHF	TGTGCCAGCAGCTTGTTCGGGGGTAGCAATCAGCCCCAGCATTTT
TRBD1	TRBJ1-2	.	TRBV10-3	CAISESRDSVYGYTF	TGTGCCATCAGTGAGTCCCGGGACAGTGTCTATGGCTACACCTTC
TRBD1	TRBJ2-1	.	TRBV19	CASSILIRQGAYNEQFF	TGTGCCAGTAGTATTCTTATTAGACAGGGGGCCTACAATGAGCAGTTCTTC
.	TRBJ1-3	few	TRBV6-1	CASSDNCHTIYF	TGTGCCAGCAGTGACAACTGTCACACCATATATTTT
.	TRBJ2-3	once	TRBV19	CASSMLGAQDTQYF	TGTGCCAGTAGTATGTTAGGGGCACAAGATACGCAGTATTTT
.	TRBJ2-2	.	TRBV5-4	CASSPPRQPGELFF	TGTGCCAGCAGCCCTCCTCGACAGCCCGGGGAGCTGTTTTTT
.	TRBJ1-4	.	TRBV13	CASSFRGEGEKLFF	TGTGCCAGCAGCTTCCGAGGGGAGGGGGAAAAACTGTTTTTT
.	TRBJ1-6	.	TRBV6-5	CASTRQASSNSPLHF	TGTGCCAGCACCCGCCAGGCCTCGAGTAATTCACCCCTCCACTTT
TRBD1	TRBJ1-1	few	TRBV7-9	CASSLGDSGTEAFF	TGTGCCAGCAGCTTAGGGGACAGTGGGACTGAAGCTTTCTTT
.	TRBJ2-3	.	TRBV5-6	CASSLVQADTQYF	TGTGCCAGCAGCTTGGTGCAGGCAGATACGCAGTATTTT
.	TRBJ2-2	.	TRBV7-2	CASSLRALTLLRGGELFF	TGTGCCAGCAGCTTGAGGGCCCTTACCCTTCTCCGAGGCGGGGAGCTGTTTTTT
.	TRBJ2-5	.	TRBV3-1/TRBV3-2	CASSRGGETQYF	TGTGCCAGCAGCCGTGGAGGAGAGACCCAGTACTTC
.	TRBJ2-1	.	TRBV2	CASSTRGRYNEQFF	TGTGCCAGCAGTACCAGGGGTCGCTACAATGAGCAGTTCTTC